Listed below are T cell receptor beta chains from one sample, sequenced in a study of metastatic and nonmetastatic thyroid tumors. TCRdb re-clonotyped the PCR reads through MiXCR. The table records 25,000 to 35,000 clones, about a sixth of them present only once. The sample was blood. These TCRs come from a female donor with papillary thyroid cancer or a benign thyroid nodule (not recorded which). Some clones in this sample may be carry-over from other donors' samples. The CDR3 runs from the conserved cysteine through the conserved F or W. D genes are given only for firm matches. Part of the rows lack a size; the others show once, few, many or a class for expanded clones.

V gene	clone size	D gene	J gene	CDR3 protein	CDR3 DNA
TRBV30	many	.	TRBJ1-3	CAWRRTGTGNTIYF	TGTGCCTGGAGGAGGACGGGTACTGGAAACACCATATATTTT
TRBV10-3	medium-sized	.	TRBJ1-5	CATRTGNSNQPQHF	TGTGCCACACGGACGGGCAATAGCAATCAGCCCCAGCATTTT
TRBV9	.	.	TRBJ2-3	CASSLLGATDTQYF	TGTGCCAGCAGCCTTCTAGGAGCCACAGATACGCAGTATTTT
TRBV11-1	many	TRBD1	TRBJ1-2	CASSLGQPRDRGDGYTF	TGTGCCAGCAGCTTAGGTCAACCCCGGGACAGGGGGGATGGCTACACCTTC
TRBV5-8	.	TRBD2	TRBJ2-3	CASSLAGGSTDTQYF	TGTGCCAGCAGCTTGGCGGGGGGTAGCACAGATACGCAGTATTTT
TRBV28	few	.	TRBJ2-6	CASGGVLSGSNVLTF	TGTGCCAGCGGAGGGGTCTTATCTGGGTCCAACGTCCTGACTTTC
TRBV10-3	many	.	TRBJ1-1	CAISDSENTEAFF	TGTGCCATCAGTGACTCAGAGAACACTGAAGCTTTCTTT
TRBV12-3/TRBV12-4	many	TRBD1	TRBJ2-3	CASSGTGGTDTQYF	TGTGCCAGCAGTGGGACAGGGGGCACAGATACGCAGTATTTT
TRBV5-1	few	.	TRBJ2-7	CASSLSVAAYEQYF	TGCGCCAGCAGCTTGTCCGTGGCGGCCTACGAGCAGTACTTC
TRBV20-1	.	.	TRBJ2-7	CSVTRGPYEQYF	TGCAGTGTTACTAGGGGTCCCTACGAGCAGTACTTC
TRBV2	many	TRBD2	TRBJ2-1	CASSPSGGGSPREQFF	TGTGCCAGCAGTCCGTCCGGGGGGGGGTCCCCTCGTGAGCAGTTCTTC
TRBV2	many	.	TRBJ2-5	CASSNPGHLSFQETQYF	TGTGCCAGCAGTAATCCGGGACATCTTTCGTTTCAAGAGACCCAGTACTTC
TRBV30	many	.	TRBJ1-1	CAWSATGQGRTEAFF	TGTGCCTGGAGTGCGACTGGGCAGGGGAGAACTGAAGCTTTCTTT
TRBV2	many	TRBD1	TRBJ2-2	CASSATGEETGELFF	TGTGCCAGCAGTGCGACAGGGGAGGAAACCGGGGAGCTGTTTTTT
TRBV27	medium-sized	.	TRBJ2-7	CASSLQGALYEQYF	TGTGCCAGCAGTTTACAGGGAGCATTGTACGAGCAGTACTTC
TRBV11-2	many	.	TRBJ1-1	CASRPGNTEAFF	TGTGCCAGCAGGCCCGGGAACACTGAAGCTTTCTTT
TRBV7-9	many	.	TRBJ2-7	CASSLGAGPGEQYF	TGTGCCAGCAGCTTAGGCGCGGGCCCGGGGGAGCAGTACTTC
TRBV7-2	.	TRBD1	TRBJ2-3	CASSYGQGTDTQYF	TGTGCCAGCAGCTACGGACAGGGAACAGATACGCAGTATTTT
TRBV11-2	many	TRBD2	TRBJ2-7	CASSFPSGTSGGAAYEQYF	TGTGCCAGCAGCTTCCCTTCCGGGACTAGCGGGGGGGCGGCCTACGAGCAGTACTTC
TRBV19	many	.	TRBJ2-1	CASSISQRGNEQFF	TGTGCCAGTAGTATTTCCCAGAGAGGCAATGAGCAGTTCTTC
TRBV5-1	many	.	TRBJ2-1	CASSLTSPGSYNEQFF	TGCGCCAGCAGCTTAACTTCGCCGGGGTCCTACAATGAGCAGTTCTTC
TRBV6-1	medium-sized	.	TRBJ1-2	CASTRQTGDGYTF	TGTGCCAGCACCCGGCAGACGGGAGATGGCTACACCTTC
TRBV25-1	medium-sized	.	TRBJ1-2	CASSDVEWNGYTF	TGTGCCAGCAGTGATGTAGAGTGGAATGGCTACACCTTC
TRBV6-5	medium-sized	.	TRBJ1-6	CASSYQGRFNSPLHF	TGTGCCAGCAGTTACCAGGGGAGGTTTAATTCACCCCTCCACTTT
TRBV28	few	TRBD1	TRBJ2-7	CASSLLDRATYEQYF	TGTGCCAGCAGCCTATTAGACAGGGCCACTTACGAGCAGTACTTC
TRBV9	many	TRBD1	TRBJ1-2	CASSVAGTGGAYGYTF	TGTGCCAGCAGCGTAGCTGGGACAGGGGGCGCCTATGGCTACACCTTC
TRBV7-8	.	TRBD2	TRBJ2-3	CASSLAPWRGGTDTQYF	TGTGCCAGCAGCTTAGCGCCCTGGCGGGGGGGCACAGATACGCAGTATTTT
TRBV24-1	many	.	TRBJ1-1	CATRGTQATNTEAFF	TGTGCCACCAGGGGGACCCAAGCAACGAACACTGAAGCTTTCTTT
TRBV12-3/TRBV12-4	many	.	TRBJ2-3	CASSFTLGGTDTQYF	TGTGCCAGCAGTTTTACCCTGGGGGGCACAGATACGCAGTATTTT
TRBV5-1	few	.	TRBJ1-2	CASSADSVTYGYTF	TGCGCCAGCAGCGCAGACAGCGTAACCTATGGCTACACCTTC
TRBV6-1	few	TRBD2	TRBJ2-7	CASMELAGGEQYF	TGTGCCAGCATGGAACTAGCGGGAGGGGAGCAGTACTTC
TRBV14	.	TRBD2	TRBJ2-5	CASSQDPSGTETQYF	TGTGCCAGCAGCCAAGATCCTAGCGGGACGGAGACCCAGTACTTC
TRBV30	many	.	TRBJ1-1	CAWSKVRNTEAFF	TGTGCCTGGAGTAAGGTCCGGAACACTGAAGCTTTCTTT
TRBV6-1	medium-sized	TRBD1	TRBJ2-1	CASSGDRGGRNEQFF	TGTGCCAGCAGTGGCGACAGGGGCGGTCGGAATGAGCAGTTCTTC
TRBV7-9	many	.	TRBJ2-5	CASSLAGNRQETQYF	TGTGCCAGCAGCTTAGCCGGGAACAGGCAAGAGACCCAGTACTTC
TRBV20-1	.	.	TRBJ1-6	CSAKGKGELNSPLHF	TGCAGTGCTAAGGGGAAGGGGGAACTTAATTCACCCCTCCACTTT
TRBV6-4	many	.	TRBJ1-1	CASSDPEVIGAHLNTEAFF	TGTGCCAGCAGTGACCCAGAGGTAATTGGCGCCCACCTGAACACTGAAGCTTTCTTT
TRBV19	many	TRBD2	TRBJ2-7	CASSIEAGGGAQYF	TGTGCCAGTAGTATAGAGGCCGGCGGGGGGGCTCAGTACTTC
TRBV10-3	many	TRBD2	TRBJ2-7	CAISEKPRESSYEQYF	TGTGCCATCAGTGAGAAACCGCGGGAGAGCTCCTACGAGCAGTACTTC
TRBV11-2	many	.	TRBJ2-3	CASSFVGVLGTDTQYF	TGTGCCAGCAGCTTCGTAGGGGTATTGGGCACAGATACGCAGTATTTT
TRBV11-1	.	.	TRBJ1-1	CASSFQGPPTSEAFF	TGTGCCAGCAGCTTTCAGGGTCCACCAACCTCTGAAGCTTTCTTT
TRBV11-1	many	.	TRBJ2-7	CASSDRYHSYEQYF	TGTGCCAGCAGCGACCGGTATCATTCCTACGAGCAGTACTTC
TRBV20-1	few	.	TRBJ2-4	CSARGTHIAKNIQYF	TGCAGTGCTAGGGGGACACATATAGCCAAAAACATTCAGTACTTC
TRBV5-1	.	TRBD2	TRBJ2-7	CASSWGAAGFEQYF	TGCGCCAGCAGCTGGGGAGCAGCGGGATTCGAGCAATACTTC
TRBV6-2/TRBV6-3	few	TRBD2	TRBJ2-7	CASSYSSGSSYEQYF	TGTGCCAGCAGTTACTCTAGCGGGAGCTCCTACGAGCAGTACTTC